This TCR beta chain was profiled in a study of monozygotic twins with inflammatory bowel disease. Overall study findings and caveats: The existence of one strong signal or clonotype linked to IBD lacked support. Compared with healthy co-twins, IBD patients showed reduced TCRbeta repertoire diversity by inverse Simpson. Distinction of different T cell subtypes was not possible.

The length of the CDR3 is 15 residues. Comments on this clonotype: Its specificity is not known.

Template switching incorporated UMIs with a 6-nucleotide sample barcode. TCRdb re-called the 5' RACE reads, yielding one record per CDR3 amino acid sequence without DNA. The specimen's table records approximately 120,000 distinct CDR3 sequences. The rearrangement joins TRBV12-3 or TRBV12-4 to TRBJ1-1. The sequenced sample was blood. The receptor's source is a human donor with ulcerative colitis or Crohn's disease, or a healthy co-twin of an affected twin (not recorded which). The CDR3 spells CASSLVSVMNTEAFF.